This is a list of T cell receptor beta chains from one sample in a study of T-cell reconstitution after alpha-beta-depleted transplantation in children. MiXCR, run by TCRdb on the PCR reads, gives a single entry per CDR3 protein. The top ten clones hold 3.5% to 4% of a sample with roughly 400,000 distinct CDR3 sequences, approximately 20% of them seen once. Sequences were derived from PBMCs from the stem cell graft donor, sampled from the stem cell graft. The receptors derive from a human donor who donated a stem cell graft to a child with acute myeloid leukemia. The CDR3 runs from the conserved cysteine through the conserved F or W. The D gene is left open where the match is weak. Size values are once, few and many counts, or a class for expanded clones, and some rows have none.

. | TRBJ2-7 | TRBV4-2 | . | CASSQGVAPWEQYF | TGTGCCAGCAGCCAAGGGGTTGCTCCTTGGGAGCAGTACTTC
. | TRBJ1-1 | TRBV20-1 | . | CSQFARELAFF | TGCAGCCAATTTGCGCGGGAGTTGGCTTTCTTT
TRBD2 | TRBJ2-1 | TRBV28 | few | CASSLDAEEREGLHEQFF | TGTGCCAGCAGCCTTGATGCTGAGGAGCGGGAGGGCCTGCATGAGCAGTTCTTC
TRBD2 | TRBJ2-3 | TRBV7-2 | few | CASSLVSAGGPDTQYF | TGTGCCAGCAGCTTAGTCTCTGCGGGAGGGCCTGATACGCAGTATTTT
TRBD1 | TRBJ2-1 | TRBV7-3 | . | CASSSTALTGYNEQFF | TGTGCCAGCAGCTCCACAGCCCTGACAGGGTACAATGAGCAGTTCTTC
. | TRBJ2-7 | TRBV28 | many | CASSLQNEQYF | TGTGCCAGCAGTTTGCAGAACGAGCAGTACTTC
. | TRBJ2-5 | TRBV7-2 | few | CASSSFWGSQETQYF | TGTGCCAGCAGCTCGTTTTGGGGGAGCCAAGAGACCCAGTACTTC
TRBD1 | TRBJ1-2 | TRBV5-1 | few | CASSNGTAYGYTF | TGCGCCAGCAGCAATGGGACAGCTTATGGCTACACCTTC
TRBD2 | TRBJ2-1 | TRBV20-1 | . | CSASVSGRNYNEQFF | TGCAGTGCTAGTGTTAGCGGGAGAAACTACAATGAGCAGTTCTTC
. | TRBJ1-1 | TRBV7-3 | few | CASRRNGDRYTEAFF | TGTGCCAGCAGACGCAATGGGGATAGGTACACTGAAGCTTTCTTT
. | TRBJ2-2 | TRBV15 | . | CATSYQTGANTGELFF | TGTGCCACCAGCTACCAAACAGGCGCGAACACCGGGGAGCTGTTTTTT
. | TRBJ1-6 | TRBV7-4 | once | CASINGSKPATVPF | TGTGCCAGCATCAACGGGTCCAAACCGGCCACAGTCCCATTC
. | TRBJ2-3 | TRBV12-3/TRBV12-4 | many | CASGRMGDTQYF | TGTGCCAGCGGCCGAATGGGAGATACGCAGTATTTT
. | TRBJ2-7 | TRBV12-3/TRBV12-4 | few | CASSPSGALAYEQYF | TGTGCCAGCAGTCCCTCGGGGGCGTTAGCCTACGAGCAGTACTTC
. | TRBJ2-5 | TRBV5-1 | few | CASSFATDEETQYF | TGCGCCAGCAGCTTCGCGACGGACGAAGAGACCCAGTACTTC
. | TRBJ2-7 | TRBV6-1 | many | CASSIGLGYEQYF | TGTGCCAGCAGTATAGGGCTGGGCTACGAGCAGTACTTC
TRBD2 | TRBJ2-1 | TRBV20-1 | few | CSARDPGLAGGKEQFF | TGCAGTGCTAGAGATCCCGGACTAGCGGGCGGTAAGGAGCAGTTCTTC
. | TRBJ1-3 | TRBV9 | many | CASSVVPGSGNTIYF | TGTGCCAGCAGCGTAGTTCCCGGGTCTGGAAACACCATATATTTT